The clone carrying this T cell receptor (beta chain) was recorded a few times. The record originates from a study of T cells of healthy individuals. TCRdb ran MiXCR on the 5' RACE reads and lists one entry per CDR3 protein. The sample gives approximately 100,000 distinct CDR3 sequences, 15% to 20% of which show up once; around 6.5% is in the top ten. Unmatched junction bases numbered 4, after V lost 4 bases and J lost 4 bases. The CDR3 contains 16 residues. Germline assignment: CDR1 LGHNA and CDR2 YSLEER. The clonotype originates from a human donor in good health. The chain has TRBV4-3 and TRBJ2-2; 12 bases align to TRBD2. The CDR3 is CASSPSGRAGTGELFF. CDR3 bases: TGCGCCAGCAGCCCTAGCGGGAGGGCTGGCACCGGGGAGCTGTTTTTT.